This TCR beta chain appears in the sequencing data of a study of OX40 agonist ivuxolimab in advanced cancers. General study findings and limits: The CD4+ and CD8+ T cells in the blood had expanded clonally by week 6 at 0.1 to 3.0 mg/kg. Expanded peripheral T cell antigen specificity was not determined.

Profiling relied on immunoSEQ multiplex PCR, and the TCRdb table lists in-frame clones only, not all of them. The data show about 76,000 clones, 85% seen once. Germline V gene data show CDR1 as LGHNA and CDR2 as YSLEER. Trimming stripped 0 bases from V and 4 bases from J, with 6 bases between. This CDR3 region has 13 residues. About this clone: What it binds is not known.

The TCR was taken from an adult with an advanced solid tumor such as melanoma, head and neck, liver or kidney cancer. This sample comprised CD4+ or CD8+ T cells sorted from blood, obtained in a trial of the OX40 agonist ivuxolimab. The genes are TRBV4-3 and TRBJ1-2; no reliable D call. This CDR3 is CASSQDRSYGYTF. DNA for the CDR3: TGCGCCAGCAGCCAAGATAGAAGCTATGGCTACACCTTC.